Sequencing of this T cell receptor (beta chain) was carried out in a study of CD8 T cells in Susac syndrome. The wider study: Clinical remission applied to under ten sequenced Susac syndrome patients, and roughly six had active disease. When blood was drawn, patients with Susac syndrome were on intravenous immunoglobulin alone, on corticosteroids, or therapy-naive.

Trimming pared 2 bases from V and 4 bases from J, leaving 8 bases between. The V gene's germline CDR1 is DFQATT and CDR2 SNEGSKA (reference sequence). The CDR3 covers 12 residues. RNA, at about 0.45 to 1 ug, was reverse transcribed with random hexamers. TCRdb reprocessed the immunoSEQ multiplex PCR reads with MiXCR, giving one entry per CDR3 protein. The data hold roughly 80,000 distinct CDR3 sequences, with around 93% observed a single time. High-throughput TCR beta sequencing covered peripheral CD8+ and CD4+ T cells. CD8+ and CD4+ T cells were negatively isolated; TEMRA cells were FACS-enriched. This TCR was recovered from a human donor with Susac syndrome. What was sequenced was CD4+ T cells from PBMCs. This chain connects TRBV20-1 to TRBJ1-2; no firm D call. CDR3 sequence (DNA): TGCAGTGCTAGAATCGGCAGCTATGGCTACACCTTC. Translating gives CSARIGSYGYTF.